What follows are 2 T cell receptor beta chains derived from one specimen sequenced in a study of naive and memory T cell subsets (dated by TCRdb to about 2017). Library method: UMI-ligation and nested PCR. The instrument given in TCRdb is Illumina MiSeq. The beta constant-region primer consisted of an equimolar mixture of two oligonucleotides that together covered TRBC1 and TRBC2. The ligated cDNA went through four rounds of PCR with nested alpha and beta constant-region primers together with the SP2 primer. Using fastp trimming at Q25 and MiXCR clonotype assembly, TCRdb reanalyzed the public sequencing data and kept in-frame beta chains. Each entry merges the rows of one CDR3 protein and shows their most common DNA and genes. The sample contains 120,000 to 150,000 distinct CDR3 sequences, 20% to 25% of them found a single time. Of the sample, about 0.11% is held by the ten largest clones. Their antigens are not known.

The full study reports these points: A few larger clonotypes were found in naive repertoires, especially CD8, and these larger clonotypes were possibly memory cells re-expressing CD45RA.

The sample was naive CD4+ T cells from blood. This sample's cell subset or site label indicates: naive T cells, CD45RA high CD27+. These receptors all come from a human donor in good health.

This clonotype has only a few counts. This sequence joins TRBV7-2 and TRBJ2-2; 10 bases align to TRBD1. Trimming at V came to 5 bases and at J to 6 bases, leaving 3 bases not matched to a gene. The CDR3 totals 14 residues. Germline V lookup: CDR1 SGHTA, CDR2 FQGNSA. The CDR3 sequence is CASSLTGGPGELFF. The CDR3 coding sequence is TGTGCCAGCAGCCTGACAGGGGGCCCCGGGGAGCTGTTTTTT.

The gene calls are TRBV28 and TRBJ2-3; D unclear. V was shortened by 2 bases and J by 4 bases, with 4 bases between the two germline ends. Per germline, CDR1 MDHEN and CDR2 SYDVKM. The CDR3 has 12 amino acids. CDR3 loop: CASSLAADTQYF. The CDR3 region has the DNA TGTGCCAGCAGTTTAGCGGCAGATACGCAGTATTTT.